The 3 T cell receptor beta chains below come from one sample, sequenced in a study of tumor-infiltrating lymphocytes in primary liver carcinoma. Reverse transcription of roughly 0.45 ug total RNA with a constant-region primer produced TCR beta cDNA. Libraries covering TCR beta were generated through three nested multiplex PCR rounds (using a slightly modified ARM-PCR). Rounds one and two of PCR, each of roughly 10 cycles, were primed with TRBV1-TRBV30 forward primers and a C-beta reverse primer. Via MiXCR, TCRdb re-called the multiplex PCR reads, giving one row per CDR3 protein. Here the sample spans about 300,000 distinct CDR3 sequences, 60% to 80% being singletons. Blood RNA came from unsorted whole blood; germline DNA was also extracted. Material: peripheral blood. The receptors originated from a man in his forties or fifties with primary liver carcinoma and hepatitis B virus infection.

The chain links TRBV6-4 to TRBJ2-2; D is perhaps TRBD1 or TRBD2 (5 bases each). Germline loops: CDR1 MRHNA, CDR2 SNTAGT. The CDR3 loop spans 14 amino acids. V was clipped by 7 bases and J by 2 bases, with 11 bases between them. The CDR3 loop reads CASKGETNTGELFF. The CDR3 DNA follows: TGTGCCAGCAAAGGGGAGACTAACACCGGGGAGCTGTTTTTT.

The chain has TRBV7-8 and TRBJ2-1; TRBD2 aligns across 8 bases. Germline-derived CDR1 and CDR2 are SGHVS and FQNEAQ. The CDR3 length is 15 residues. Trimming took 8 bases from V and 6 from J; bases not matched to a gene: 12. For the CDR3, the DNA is TGTGCCAGCGGGTCAAATAGCGGGACCCTCAATGAGCAGTTCTTC. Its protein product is CASGSNSGTLNEQFF.

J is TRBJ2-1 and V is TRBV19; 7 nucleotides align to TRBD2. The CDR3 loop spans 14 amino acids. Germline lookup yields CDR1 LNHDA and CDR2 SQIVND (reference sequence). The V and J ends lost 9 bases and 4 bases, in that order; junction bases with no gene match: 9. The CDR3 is CASELTGGYNEQFF. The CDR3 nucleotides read TGTGCCAGCGAGTTAACGGGGGGATACAATGAGCAGTTCTTC.